This section outlines one TCR beta chain sequence together with its context. The antigen this receptor binds is unknown. The sample holds no much larger clone one base away, and base qualities are not on file. Library preparation was by the immunoSEQ multiplex PCR assay. Per the authors' processing: A statistical classification framework was developed to diagnose cytomegalovirus status using the catalog of TCR beta chain sequences. Sourced from immuneACCESS, this table was stored by TCRdb with only in-frame sequences that have V and J called. A share of the clones is absent; for the studies checked, an unresolved V gene accounts for under half, and the remainder has no known explanation. For V, J and clone size, that table is used; D and trimming come from the DNA. For this sample there are 150,000 or so clones; 89% appear just once. The leading ten clones occupy 0.95% to 1.5% of the sample. The sample belongs to a study of cytomegalovirus exposure and HLA in healthy donors (dated by TCRdb to the late 2010s). A note on the overall study: According to a later analysis, one platform produced both the 100 to 150 validation repertoires and the 670 or so repertoires of the first cohort. The study was designed to test whether signatures of past pathogen exposure could be identified by cataloging public T cell receptors. A separate validation cohort of 100 to 150 different subjects was used in addition to the 666-subject first cohort. High-throughput TCR immunosequencing, statistical association of individual TCRs with disease status, and machine learning were combined to predict cytomegalovirus infection status.

The donors were included in the validation cohort of 120 subjects, a group kept apart from the approximately 650-subject first cohort. Study-level results and caveats: A later analysis had no HLA typing for the validation cohort, so co-occurrence there was scored across all 110 or so repertoires. The authors suggested that the approach could potentially be extended to other disease states and immunological phenotypes. Most TCR sequences were seen in very few donors, while some public TCRs were found in many individuals. Of the cluster scores, about 94% were above 0 in a later analysis, which found that TCRs clustered in the first cohort also tended to co-occur in the 95 to 150 validation repertoires. In the study, 150 to 200 TCR beta chains were listed as associated with cytomegalovirus. A few of the identified cytomegalovirus-associated TCR beta chains were confirmed in vitro to be specific for cytomegalovirus antigens. Cytomegalovirus status was reported to be diagnosed by the classifier with high specificity and sensitivity in both the original and validation cohorts.

The sequenced sample consisted of PBMCs. This receptor was obtained from a woman younger than 30 in good health and CMV-seronegative.

The bases are TGTGCCAGCAGTGAAACGGCGGCCTTGCAACAGTACTTC. Translated, it gives CASSETAALQQYF. In this chain, TRBV6-1 is recombined with TRBJ2-7; no D gene call is confident. The cysteine opens and the phenylalanine closes a CDR3 of 13 amino acids. CDR3 DNA is the only sequence kept; it has 39 bases, read in frame from the first base. The junction carries 15 bases between V and J, which are trimmed by 2 bases and 10 bases respectively. Taken from the germline V gene, the CDR1 and CDR2 loops are MNHNS and SASEGT.